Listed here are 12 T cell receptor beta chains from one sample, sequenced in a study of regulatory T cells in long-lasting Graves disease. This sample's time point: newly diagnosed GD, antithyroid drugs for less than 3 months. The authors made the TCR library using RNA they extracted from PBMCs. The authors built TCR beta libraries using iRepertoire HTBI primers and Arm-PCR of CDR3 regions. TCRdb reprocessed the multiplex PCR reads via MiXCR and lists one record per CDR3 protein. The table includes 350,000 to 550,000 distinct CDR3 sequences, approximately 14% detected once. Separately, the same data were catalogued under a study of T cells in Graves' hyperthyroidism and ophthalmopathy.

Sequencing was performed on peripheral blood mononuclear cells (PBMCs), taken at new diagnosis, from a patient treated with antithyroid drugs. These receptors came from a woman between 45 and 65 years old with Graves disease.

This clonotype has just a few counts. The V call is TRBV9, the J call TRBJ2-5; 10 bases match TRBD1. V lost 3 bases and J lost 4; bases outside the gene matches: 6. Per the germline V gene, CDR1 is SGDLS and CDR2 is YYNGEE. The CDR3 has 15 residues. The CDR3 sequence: CASSAGQGVGETQYF. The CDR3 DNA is TGTGCCAGCAGCGCCGGACAGGGGGTAGGAGAGACCCAGTACTTC.

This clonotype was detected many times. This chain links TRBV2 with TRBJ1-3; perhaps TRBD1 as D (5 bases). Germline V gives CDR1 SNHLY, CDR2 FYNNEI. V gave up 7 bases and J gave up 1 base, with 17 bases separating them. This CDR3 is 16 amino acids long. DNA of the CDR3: TGTGCCAGCACCCCGCAGGGAGTTAGGTCTGGAAACACCATATATTTT. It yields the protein CASTPQGVRSGNTIYF.

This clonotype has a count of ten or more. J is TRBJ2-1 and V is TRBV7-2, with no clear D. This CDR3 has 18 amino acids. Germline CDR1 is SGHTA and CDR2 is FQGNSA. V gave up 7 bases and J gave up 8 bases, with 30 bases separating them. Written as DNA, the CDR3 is TGTGCCAGCAACCTCGGTATGGCCGCGCAGCCCGCAATTGATGAGCAGTTCTTC. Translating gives CASNLGMAAQPAIDEQFF.

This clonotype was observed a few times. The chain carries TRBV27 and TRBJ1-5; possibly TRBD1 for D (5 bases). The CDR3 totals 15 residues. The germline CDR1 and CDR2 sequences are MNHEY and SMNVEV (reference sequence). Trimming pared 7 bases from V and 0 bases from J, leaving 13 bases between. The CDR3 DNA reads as TGTGCCAGCACCGGGACCTACGGTAGCAATCAGCCCCAGCATTTT. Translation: CASTGTYGSNQPQHF.

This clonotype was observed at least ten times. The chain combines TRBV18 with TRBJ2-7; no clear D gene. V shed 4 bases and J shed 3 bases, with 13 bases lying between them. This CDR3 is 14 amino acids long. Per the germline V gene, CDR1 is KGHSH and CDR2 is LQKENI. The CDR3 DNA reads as TGTGCCAGCTCACAACGGACCGAATTCTACGAGCAGTACTTC. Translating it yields CASSQRTEFYEQYF.

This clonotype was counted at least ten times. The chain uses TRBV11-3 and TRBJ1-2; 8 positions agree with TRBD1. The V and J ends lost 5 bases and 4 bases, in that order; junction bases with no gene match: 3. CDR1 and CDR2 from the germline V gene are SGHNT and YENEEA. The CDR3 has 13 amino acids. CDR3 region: CASSRDRTYGYTF. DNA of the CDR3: TGTGCCAGCAGCCGGGACAGGACCTATGGCTACACCTTC.

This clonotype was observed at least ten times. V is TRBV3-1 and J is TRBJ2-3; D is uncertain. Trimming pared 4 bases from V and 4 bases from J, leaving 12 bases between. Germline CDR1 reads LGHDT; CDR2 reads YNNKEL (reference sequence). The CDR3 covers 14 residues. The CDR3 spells CASSRGTGADTQYF. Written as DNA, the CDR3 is TGTGCCAGCAGCCGCGGAACCGGCGCAGATACGCAGTATTTT.

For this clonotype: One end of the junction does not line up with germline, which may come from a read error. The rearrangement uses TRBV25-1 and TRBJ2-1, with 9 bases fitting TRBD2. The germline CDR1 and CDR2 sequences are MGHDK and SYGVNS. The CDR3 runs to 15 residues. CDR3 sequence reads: CASSEAGGSYNGQFF. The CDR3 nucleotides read TGTGCCAGCAGTGAAGCGGGGGGGTCCTACAATGGGCAGTTCTTC.

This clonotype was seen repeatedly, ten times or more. The CDR3 region is CASSMSGQQNTEAFF. CDR3 sequence (DNA): TGTGCCAGTAGTATGTCGGGACAACAGAACACTGAAGCTTTCTTT. This rearrangement joins TRBV19 to TRBJ1-1; maybe TRBD1 (6 bases). V was pared by 3 bases and J by 1 base, with 12 bases between. This CDR3 spans 15 amino acids. CDR1 is LNHDA, CDR2 SQIVND, per germline (reference sequence).

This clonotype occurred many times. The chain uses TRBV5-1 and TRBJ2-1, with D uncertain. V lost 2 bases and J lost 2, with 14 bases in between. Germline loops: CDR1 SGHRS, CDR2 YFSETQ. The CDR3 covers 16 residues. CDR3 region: CASSLAWQLTYNEQFF. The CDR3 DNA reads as TGCGCCAGCAGCTTAGCATGGCAGCTGACCTACAATGAGCAGTTCTTC.

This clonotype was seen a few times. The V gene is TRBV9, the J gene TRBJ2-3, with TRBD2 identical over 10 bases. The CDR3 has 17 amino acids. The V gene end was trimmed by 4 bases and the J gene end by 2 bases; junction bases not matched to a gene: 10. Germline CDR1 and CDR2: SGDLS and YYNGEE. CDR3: CASSLGRAGGPTDTQYF. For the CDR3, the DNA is TGTGCCAGCAGCTTAGGAAGAGCGGGAGGGCCCACAGATACGCAGTATTTT. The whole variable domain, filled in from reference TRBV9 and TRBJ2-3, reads DSGVTQTPKHLITATGQRVTLRCSPRSGDLSVYWYQQSLDQGLQFLIQYYNGEERAKGNILERFSAQQFPDLHSELNLSSLELGDSALYFCASSLGRAGGPTDTQYFGPGTRLTVL.

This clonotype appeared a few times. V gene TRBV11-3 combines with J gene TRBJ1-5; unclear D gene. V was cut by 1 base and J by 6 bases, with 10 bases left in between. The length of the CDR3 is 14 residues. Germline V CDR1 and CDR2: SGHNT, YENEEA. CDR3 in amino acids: CASSLAVVSQPQHF. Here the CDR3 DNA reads TGTGCCAGCAGCTTAGCGGTAGTGAGTCAGCCCCAGCATTTT.